This TCR beta chain was recorded in a study of cytomegalovirus exposure and HLA in healthy donors. Study-level results: Some highly shared sequence variants likely arose as a pipeline artifact.

About this clone: The antigen remains undetermined.

With 60 Vbeta and 13 Jbeta primers, the PCR was carried out. Measured with immunoSEQ multiplex PCR; TCRdb has only the in-frame clones, and not every one. The top ten hold 2% to 3% of the sample, which has roughly 76,000 clones, 70% to 85% seen once. Per germline, CDR1 SGHTA and CDR2 FQGNSA. Between the trimmed V and J ends, which lost 3 bases and 7 bases, there was a span of 22 bases. This CDR3 comprises 16 residues. Sequencing was performed on PBMCs. The TCR comes from a man in his thirties or forties in good health and CMV-seronegative. V and J are TRBV7-2 and TRBJ2-7, with D possibly being TRBD2 (6 bases). The chain's CDR3 is CASSFRTGRPLGEQYF. Written as DNA, the CDR3 is TGTGCCAGCAGCTTCCGGACGGGGAGGCCCCTGGGAGAGCAGTACTTC.